These 20 T cell receptor beta chains came from one sample sequenced in a study of immune cell composition in non-small cell lung cancer. The data were produced by immunoSEQ multiplex PCR, yet TCRdb's version contains in-frame clones alone and is incomplete. The data hold over 5,000 clones, with 71% observed a single time. The normal lung sample lay at least 3 cm, and maximally far, from the tumour. The sample comprised non-adjacent lung tissue. These TCRs come from a human donor with non-small cell lung cancer.

This clone has a handful of counts. The genes are TRBV30 and TRBJ1-1; D remains unclear. CDR3 length equals 14 residues. Per the germline V gene, CDR1 is GTSNPN and CDR2 is SVGIG (reference sequence). V was clipped by 8 bases and J by 4 bases, with 20 bases between them. This chain's CDR3 is CALRRIGRSTEAFF. The CDR3 nucleotides are TGTGCCCTACGGAGAATCGGAAGGTCCACTGAAGCTTTCTTT.

CDR3 bases: TGTGCCAGCAGCTTGGTAGCGGGGGGCGACACAGATACGCAGTATTTT. Its protein is CASSLVAGGDTDTQYF. The V call is TRBV5-4, the J call TRBJ2-3; 10 nucleotides line up with TRBD2. Germline CDR1 reads SGHNT; CDR2 reads YYREEE (reference sequence). Unmatched junction bases numbered 3, after V lost 0 bases and J lost 2 bases. The CDR3 length is 16 residues.

The rearrangement uses TRBV15 and TRBJ2-1; D is perhaps TRBD2 (6 bases). CDR3 length equals 18 residues. Germline loops: CDR1 LNHNV, CDR2 YYDKDF (reference sequence). The V end was cut by 1 base, the J end by 5 bases, with 21 bases between. CDR3 protein: CATSRGPGGAWRHNEQFF. The CDR3, as DNA: TGTGCCACCAGCAGAGGGCCCGGAGGGGCCTGGCGCCACAATGAGCAGTTCTTC.

The V gene is TRBV6-5, the J gene TRBJ2-1, with no clear D. This CDR3 comprises 11 residues. Deletions cut 6 bases from V and 9 bases from J, with 9 bases between. Germline-derived CDR1 and CDR2 are MNHEY and SVGAGI. In nucleotides, the CDR3 is TGTGCCAGCAGCAATAGCTTTGAGCAGTTCTTC. Translating it yields CASSNSFEQFF.

This chain's CDR3 is CAISESMGVGRGNTEAFF. The CDR3 coding sequence is TGTGCCATCAGTGAGTCGATGGGCGTGGGCAGGGGAAACACTGAAGCTTTCTTT. The J gene is TRBJ1-1, the V gene TRBV10-3, with D possibly TRBD1 on 6 matching bases. V was shortened by 0 bases and J by 2 bases, with 19 bases between the two germline ends. The CDR3 has 18 amino acids. Germline lookup yields CDR1 ENHRY and CDR2 SYGVKD.

The V call is TRBV2, the J call TRBJ1-1; D perhaps matches TRBD1 (6 bases). The CDR3 consists of 13 residues. Germline V gives CDR1 SNHLY, CDR2 FYNNEI. The germline V and J ends were trimmed by 7 bases and 3 bases, with 12 bases remaining between them. CDR3 in amino acids: CASNQGPDTEAFF. CDR3 nucleotides: TGTGCCAGCAATCAGGGGCCGGACACTGAAGCTTTCTTT.

The V and J genes are TRBV9 and TRBJ2-7; 9 bases are shared with TRBD2. This CDR3 has 15 residues. V trimming: 0 bases; J trimming: 4 bases; junction bases outside the gene matches: 5. Per the germline V gene, CDR1 is SGDLS and CDR2 is YYNGEE. In nucleotides, the CDR3 is TGTGCCAGCAGCGTAGAGGCTAGCGGGACATACGAGCAGTACTTC. Amino acids: CASSVEASGTYEQYF.

This rearrangement joins TRBV12-5 to TRBJ1-5; no clear D. V was clipped by 9 bases and J by 2 bases, with 11 bases between them. This CDR3 is built from 13 residues. Germline CDR1 and CDR2: LGHNT and FRNRAP. As DNA, the CDR3 is TGTGCTAGCCTCCCTTCGGGCAATCAGCCCCAGCATTTT. This translates into CASLPSGNQPQHF.

The gene calls are TRBV18 and TRBJ2-1; TRBD1 aligns across 9 bases. Germline trimming cut 0 bases from V and 9 bases from J; bases unmatched to any gene: 9. CDR3 length: 16 amino acids. Germline V CDR1 and CDR2: KGHSH, LQKENI. In DNA form, the CDR3 reads TGTGCCAGCTCACCACCTAATGGACAGGGGAGGAGTGAGCAGTTCTTC. Protein: CASSPPNGQGRSEQFF.

The chain carries TRBV6-5 and TRBJ1-1, with TRBD1 identical over 10 bases. This CDR3 comprises 15 residues. Germline V gene sequence: CDR1 MNHEY, CDR2 SVGAGI. V lost 8 bases to trimming and J lost 4 bases; unmatched junction nucleotides: 10. The DNA for the CDR3 is TGTGCCAGCTTTACGTCCGGGACAGGGGCCACTGAAGCTTTCTTT. Translated: CASFTSGTGATEAFF.

V usage is TRBV7-2 and J usage is TRBJ2-6, with D unresolved. V lost 3 bases and J lost 0, with 9 bases in between. Germline V gene sequence: CDR1 SGHTA, CDR2 FQGNSA. This CDR3 is 16 amino acids long. CDR3 region: CASSFLSSSGANVLTF. CDR3 bases: TGTGCCAGCAGCTTCTTATCCAGCTCTGGGGCCAACGTCCTGACTTTC.

V and J are TRBV6-1 and TRBJ1-2; 7 bases agree with TRBD1. Germline loops: CDR1 MNHNS, CDR2 SASEGT. This CDR3 has 13 residues. Unmatched junction bases numbered 2, after V lost 3 bases and J lost 4 bases. The CDR3 protein is CASSEAGGYGYTF. CDR3 nucleotide sequence: TGTGCCAGCAGTGAGGCAGGGGGCTATGGCTACACCTTC.

This clone was picked up a small number of times. The chain is built from TRBV7-6 and TRBJ2-1, with 12 positions matching TRBD1. J was trimmed by 9 bases and V by 5 bases; bases with no gene match: 11. This CDR3 is built from 16 residues. Germline lookup yields CDR1 SGHVS and CDR2 FNYEAQ. The CDR3 DNA reads as TGTGCCAGCAGCCCCCGTATTGGGACAGGGGGCCGTGAGCAGTTCTTC. It encodes CASSPRIGTGGREQFF.

The chain employs TRBV18 and TRBJ1-2; D may be TRBD1 (5 bases). Trimming stripped 3 bases from V and 4 bases from J, with 21 bases between. The CDR3 contains 17 residues. CDR1 and CDR2 from the germline V gene are KGHSH and LQKENI. In nucleotides, the CDR3 is TGTGCCAGCTCACCTCTCCCGACGGGGGGGAGTACCTATGGCTACACCTTC. The encoded protein is CASSPLPTGGSTYGYTF.

The rearrangement uses TRBV27 and TRBJ2-2, with D possibly TRBD1 on 6 matching bases. This CDR3 has 14 amino acids. Germline V gene sequence: CDR1 MNHEY, CDR2 SMNVEV (reference sequence). Trimming removed 3 bases at V and 1 base at J, with 6 bases between. The CDR3, as DNA: TGTGCCAGCAGTTTGGGACAGAACACCGGGGAGCTGTTTTTT. Residues: CASSLGQNTGELFF.

This chain uses TRBV5-1 with TRBJ1-6, with D hard to call. CDR1 is SGHRS, CDR2 YFSETQ, per germline. V lost 2 bases and J 8 bases, leaving 11 bases between the germline ends. The CDR3 contains 14 residues. The CDR3 region is CASSFAGSDSPLHF. CDR3 nucleotide sequence: TGCGCCAGCAGCTTCGCGGGGTCTGATTCACCCCTCCACTTT.

By share, this clone counts as medium-sized (0.01 to 0.1%). The V call is TRBV5-1, the J call TRBJ2-7; 13 nucleotides align to TRBD2. This CDR3 has 16 amino acids. The germline CDR1 and CDR2 sequences are SGHRS and YFSETQ. The V segment lost 2 bases and the J segment 2 bases; nucleotides outside the gene matches: 4. As DNA, the CDR3 is TGCGCCAGCAGCTTTGGACTAGCGGGGGATCCCTACGAGCAGTACTTC. Translated, it gives CASSFGLAGDPYEQYF.

The chain recombines TRBV7-9 with TRBJ1-1; TRBD1 matches at 7 bases. V shed 5 bases and J 3 bases; nucleotides not matched to a gene: 6. The germline V gene encodes CDR1 SEHNR and CDR2 FQNEAQ (reference sequence). This CDR3 is 14 amino acids long. CDR3 DNA: TGTGCCAGCAGCAAGACTACAGGGGACACTGAAGCTTTCTTT. Protein: CASSKTTGDTEAFF.

The chain employs TRBV27 and TRBJ2-3, with D hard to call. V shed 2 bases and J shed 3 bases, with 9 bases lying between them. The CDR3 is 14 amino acids. Germline CDR1 and CDR2: MNHEY and SMNVEV (reference sequence). The CDR3 coding sequence is TGTGCCAGCAGTTTAAACACAGAGACAGATACGCAGTATTTT. Its protein is CASSLNTETDTQYF.

This clone was counted once. This chain uses TRBV6-5 with TRBJ2-5, with TRBD2 matching 8 bases. Germline CDR1 and CDR2: MNHEY and SVGAGI. Trimming at V came to 9 bases and at J to 2 bases, leaving 11 bases not matched to a gene. This CDR3 has 15 residues. CDR3 nucleotides: TGTGCCAGTAAGCGGGGGCCCGGACCACAAGAGACCCAGTACTTC. Translation: CASKRGPGPQETQYF.